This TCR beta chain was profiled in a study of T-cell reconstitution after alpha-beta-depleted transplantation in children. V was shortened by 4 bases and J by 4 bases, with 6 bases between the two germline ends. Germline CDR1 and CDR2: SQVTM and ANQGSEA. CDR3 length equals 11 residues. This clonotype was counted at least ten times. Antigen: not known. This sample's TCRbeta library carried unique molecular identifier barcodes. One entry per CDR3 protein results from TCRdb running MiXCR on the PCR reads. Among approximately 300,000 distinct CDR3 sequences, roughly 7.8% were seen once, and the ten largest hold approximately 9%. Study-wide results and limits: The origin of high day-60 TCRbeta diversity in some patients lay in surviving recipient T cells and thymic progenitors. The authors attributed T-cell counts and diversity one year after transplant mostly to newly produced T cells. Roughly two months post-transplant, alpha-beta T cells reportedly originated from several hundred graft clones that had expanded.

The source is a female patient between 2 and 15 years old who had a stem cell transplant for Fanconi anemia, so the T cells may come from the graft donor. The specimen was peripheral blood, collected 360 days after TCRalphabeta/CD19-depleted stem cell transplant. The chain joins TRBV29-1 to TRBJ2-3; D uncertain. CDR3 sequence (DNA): TGCAGCGTTGCCAGCTCAGATACGCAGTATTTT. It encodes CSVASSDTQYF.